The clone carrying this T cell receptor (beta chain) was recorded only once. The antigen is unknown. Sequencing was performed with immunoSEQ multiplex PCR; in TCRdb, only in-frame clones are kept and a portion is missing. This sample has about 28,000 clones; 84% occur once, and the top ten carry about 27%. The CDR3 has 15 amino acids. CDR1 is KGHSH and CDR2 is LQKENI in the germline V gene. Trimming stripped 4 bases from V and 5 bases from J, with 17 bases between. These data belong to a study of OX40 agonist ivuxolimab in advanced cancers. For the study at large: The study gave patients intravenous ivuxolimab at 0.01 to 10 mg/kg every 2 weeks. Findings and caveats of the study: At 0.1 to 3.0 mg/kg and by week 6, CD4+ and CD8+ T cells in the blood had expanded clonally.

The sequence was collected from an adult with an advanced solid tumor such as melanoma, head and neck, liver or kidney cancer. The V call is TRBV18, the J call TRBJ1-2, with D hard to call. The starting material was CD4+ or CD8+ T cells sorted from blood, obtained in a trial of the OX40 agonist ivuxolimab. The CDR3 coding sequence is TGTGCCAGCTCACGGGGAGACGCCATAAAGTATGGCTACACCTTC. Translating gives CASSRGDAIKYGYTF.